The 26 T cell receptor beta chains below were found in one sample sequenced in a study of OX40 agonist ivuxolimab in advanced cancers. Assay used: immunoSEQ multiplex PCR; TCRdb lists only in-frame clones, some missing. The sample carries tens of thousands of clones, 85% to 95% recorded once. Sequencing was performed on CD4+ or CD8+ T cells sorted from blood, taken in a trial of the OX40 agonist ivuxolimab. The receptors were gathered from an adult with an advanced solid tumor such as melanoma, head and neck, liver or kidney cancer.

This chain uses TRBV9 with TRBJ2-1; 10 bases line up with TRBD2. Germline-derived CDR1 and CDR2 are SGDLS and YYNGEE. The V and J ends lost 0 bases and 6 bases, in that order; junction bases with no gene match: 3. The CDR3 covers 15 residues. The CDR3, as DNA: TGTGCCAGCAGCGTAGGACTAGCGGGCCCCAATGAGCAGTTCTTC. This gives the protein CASSVGLAGPNEQFF. Filled out from reference TRBV9 and TRBJ2-1, the complete variable domain reads DSGVTQTPKHLITATGQRVTLRCSPRSGDLSVYWYQQSLDQGLQFLIQYYNGEERAKGNILERFSAQQFPDLHSELNLSSLELGDSALYFCASSVGLAGPNEQFFGPGTRLTVL.

The V gene is TRBV10-1, the J gene TRBJ2-7, with TRBD1 matching over 7 bases. With V trimmed by 6 bases and J by 6 bases, 2 bases remained unmatched. Germline CDR1 is WNHNN and CDR2 is SYGVQD (reference sequence). There are 11 residues in the CDR3. This chain's CDR3 is CASSAGGEQYF. CDR3 nucleotides: TGCGCCAGCAGCGCAGGGGGCGAGCAGTACTTC.

This chain joins TRBV19 and TRBJ2-1; D is unresolved. Germline CDR1 and CDR2: LNHDA and SQIVND (reference sequence). The CDR3 spans 11 residues. V shed 6 bases and J shed 15 bases, with 15 bases lying between them. This CDR3 reads CASSLISEWFF. The CDR3 nucleotides are TGTGCCAGTAGCCTTATCTCGGAGTGGTTCTTC.

This clone occurred a few times. The CDR3 protein is CASSIGNTEAFF. CDR3 bases: TGTGCCAGTAGTATCGGGAACACTGAAGCTTTCTTT. This chain links TRBV19 with TRBJ1-1; no reliable D call. The CDR3 runs to 12 residues. V gave up 3 bases and J gave up 1 base, with 3 bases separating them. In germline, CDR1 is LNHDA, CDR2 SQIVND (reference sequence).

The rearrangement uses TRBV6-1 and TRBJ1-2; D not resolved. The CDR3 extends over 12 amino acids. Germline V CDR1 and CDR2: MNHNS, SASEGT. V lost 6 bases and J 6 bases, leaving 11 bases between the germline ends. The CDR3 is CASSLGWDGYTF. CDR3 nucleotides: TGTGCCAGCAGCCTGGGGTGGGATGGCTACACCTTC.

The J gene is TRBJ1-1, the V gene TRBV5-1; D is undetermined. V was shortened by 3 bases and J by 0 bases, with 12 bases between the two germline ends. The CDR3 has 15 amino acids. The V gene's germline CDR1 is SGHRS and CDR2 YFSETQ. CDR3 bases: TGCGCCAGCAGCTCCTGGACCCTAATGAACACTGAAGCTTTCTTT. Translating it yields CASSSWTLMNTEAFF.

The chain is built from TRBV7-9 and TRBJ2-5; D uncertain. This CDR3 contains 13 residues. The germline CDR1 and CDR2 sequences are SEHNR and FQNEAQ (reference sequence). V was trimmed by 7 bases and J by 1 base, leaving 10 bases between them. CDR3 in amino acids: CASTNRSQETQYF. DNA of the CDR3: TGTGCCAGCACCAATAGGAGCCAAGAGACCCAGTACTTC.

The genes are TRBV6-1 and TRBJ1-5; 7 positions match TRBD1. J was trimmed by 7 bases and V by 3 bases; bases with no gene match: 3. Germline V gives CDR1 MNHNS, CDR2 SASEGT. This CDR3 contains 13 residues. The CDR3 sequence: CASSDEGAQPQHF. CDR3 bases: TGTGCCAGCAGTGATGAGGGGGCGCAGCCCCAGCATTTT.

The V and J genes are TRBV4-3 and TRBJ2-3; D remains unclear. The germline V gene has CDR1 LGHNA and CDR2 YSLEER. This CDR3 contains 16 residues. Trimming stripped 0 bases from V and 5 bases from J, with 15 bases between. CDR3 loop: CASSQEGGSKGDTQYF. CDR3 bases: TGCGCCAGCAGCCAAGAGGGTGGATCGAAGGGAGATACGCAGTATTTT.

This sequence joins TRBV9 and TRBJ1-2; 10 nucleotides align to TRBD1. V gave up 7 bases and J gave up 4 bases; unmatched junction bases: 16. The germline gives CDR1 SGDLS, CDR2 YYNGEE. This CDR3 region has 17 residues. The CDR3 DNA reads TGTGCCAGCCCGCCGAGGACAGGGGGTCATTTTAGCTATGGCTACACCTTC. Its protein is CASPPRTGGHFSYGYTF.

This clone appeared once. V usage is TRBV27 and J usage is TRBJ2-7; 8 bases map to TRBD1. J was trimmed by 0 bases and V by 5 bases; bases with no gene match: 6. CDR1 is MNHEY, CDR2 SMNVEV, per germline (reference sequence). The CDR3 totals 15 residues. As DNA, the CDR3 is TGTGCCAGCAGTCAACAGGGGGGTATCTCCTACGAGCAGTACTTC. This translates into CASSQQGGISYEQYF.

V gene TRBV9 combines with J gene TRBJ1-6; weak D call: TRBD1 (6 bases). V was trimmed by 2 bases and J by 7 bases, leaving 19 bases between them. The CDR3 is 17 residues long. Germline V gene sequence: CDR1 SGDLS, CDR2 YYNGEE. Here the CDR3 DNA reads TGTGCCAGCAGCGTCTCGCATCCAGGGGTCGGGAATTCACCCCTCCACTTT. Its protein product is CASSVSHPGVGNSPLHF.

This chain joins TRBV5-6 and TRBJ2-1; 9 positions agree with TRBD1. The CDR3 has 15 residues. V lost 4 bases, J lost 4 bases, and 6 bases stayed unmatched. Germline V gives CDR1 SGHDT, CDR2 YYEEEE. CDR3 loop: CASSPGQGTYNEQFF. The CDR3 region has the DNA TGTGCCAGCAGCCCCGGACAGGGGACATACAATGAGCAGTTCTTC.

The chain carries TRBV7-9 and TRBJ1-2, with D hard to call. Trimming took 2 bases from V and 4 from J, leaving 14 bases between them. Germline CDR1 is SEHNR and CDR2 is FQNEAQ (reference sequence). This CDR3 comprises 15 residues. CDR3 bases: TGTGCCAGCAGCTTATCTGATCCCGCTGGCTATGGCTACACCTTC. Protein product: CASSLSDPAGYGYTF.

Regarding this clone: Because the CDR3's place on the DNA is in doubt, the DNA is left out and the CDR3 is given as listed by TCRdb. This chain joins TRBV5-1 and TRBJ2-2; the table names TRBD1, a call not compared with the DNA. A total of 17 residues make up the CDR3, ends included. Germline lookup yields CDR1 SGHRS and CDR2 YFSETQ. CDR3 loop: CASSTSGTGTLHGELFF.

V and J are TRBV7-2 and TRBJ1-1; weak D call: TRBD1 (5 bases). V lost 1 base to trimming and J lost 4 bases, with 19 bases between them. This CDR3 comprises 17 residues. Germline V CDR1 and CDR2: SGHTA, FQGNSA. CDR3: CASSLEWGEWGVTEAFF. CDR3 nucleotides: TGTGCCAGCAGCTTAGAATGGGGTGAGTGGGGGGTCACTGAAGCTTTCTTT.

The rearrangement joins TRBV7-9 to TRBJ1-1; tentatively, D is TRBD1 (6 bases). Between the trimmed V and J ends, which lost 5 bases and 4 bases, there was a span of 11 bases. The CDR3 contains 13 residues. Germline V gene data show CDR1 as SEHNR and CDR2 as FQNEAQ (reference sequence). The CDR3 nucleotides read TGTGCCAGCAGCGTCCCGGGGGCCACTGAAGCTTTCTTT. Amino acid sequence: CASSVPGATEAFF.

This chain links TRBV28 with TRBJ2-3; weak D call: TRBD1 (6 bases). Per germline, CDR1 MDHEN and CDR2 SYDVKM. This CDR3 spans 14 amino acids. Trimming stripped 7 bases from V and 8 bases from J, with 19 bases between. DNA for the CDR3: TGTGCCAGCACCCTCCGGTTGGACAGCGGTACGCAGTATTTT. Translation gives CASTLRLDSGTQYF. Variable domain in full (rest from reference TRBV28 and TRBJ2-3): DVKVTQSSRYLVKRTGEKVFLECVQDMDHENMFWYRQDPGLGLRLIYFSYDVKMKEKGDIPEGYSVSREKKERFSLILESASTNQTSMYLCASTLRLDSGTQYFGPGTRLTVL.

The chain couples TRBV2 to TRBJ2-7; 13 bases line up with TRBD2. The CDR3 is 14 amino acids. The V gene's germline CDR1 is SNHLY and CDR2 FYNNEI. After removal of 5 bases from V and 3 bases from J, the junction contained 1 base not matched to a gene. The CDR3: CASSWTSGSYEQYF. The CDR3 DNA is TGTGCCAGCAGTTGGACTAGCGGGAGCTACGAGCAGTACTTC.

This CDR3 is CASSVAGGAMVNEQFF. The CDR3 coding sequence is TGTGCCAGCAGTGTAGCGGGGGGGGCTATGGTGAATGAGCAGTTCTTC. V usage is TRBV27 and J usage is TRBJ2-1, with 11 bases aligning to TRBD2. This CDR3 has 16 residues. Germline V gives CDR1 MNHEY, CDR2 SMNVEV (reference sequence). Unmatched junction bases numbered 10, after V lost 5 bases and J lost 7 bases.

CDR3 DNA: TGCGCCAGCAGCTTGGGGACAGGGAAGTCCAATGAGCAGTTCTTC. Its translation is CASSLGTGKSNEQFF. The chain joins TRBV5-1 to TRBJ2-1; TRBD1 agrees at 8 bases. The CDR3 is 15 amino acids. Unmatched junction bases numbered 5, after V lost 0 bases and J lost 6 bases. The germline V gene has CDR1 SGHRS and CDR2 YFSETQ.

The chain combines TRBV4-2 with TRBJ1-2, with a weak D call TRBD1 (6 bases). Deletions cut 4 bases from V and 1 base from J, with 13 bases between. The V gene's germline CDR1 is LGHNA and CDR2 YNFKEQ. The CDR3 spans 15 residues. The CDR3: CASSPNQDSNYGYTF. The DNA for the CDR3 is TGTGCCAGCAGCCCCAATCAGGACAGTAACTATGGCTACACCTTC.

The rearrangement uses TRBV7-9 and TRBJ1-2, with D maybe TRBD1 (5 bases). Germline CDR1 and CDR2: SEHNR and FQNEAQ (reference sequence). The CDR3 covers 15 residues. Trimming removed 4 bases from V and 6 bases from J, with 18 bases in between. The CDR3: CASSSTVRALDGYTF. CDR3 coding DNA: TGTGCCAGCAGCTCGACAGTGCGGGCCCTCGATGGCTACACCTTC.

This clone was detected only once. An end of the junction differs from the germline gene, which may be a read error. This chain connects TRBV19 to TRBJ2-7; TRBD2 agrees at 7 bases. CDR1 and CDR2 from the germline V gene are LNHDA and SQIVND (reference sequence). The CDR3 runs to 15 residues. As DNA, the CDR3 is TGTGCCAGTAGGATAGCGGGTGGCCTTTCCTACGAGCAGTACTTC. This gives the protein CASRIAGGLSYEQYF.

V and J are TRBV19 and TRBJ1-1; tentative D call: TRBD1 (6 bases). The CDR3 sequence is 13 residues long. V lost 3 bases to trimming and J lost 7 bases, with 12 bases between them. Germline V gene sequence: CDR1 LNHDA, CDR2 SQIVND (reference sequence). This CDR3 reads CASSIWGRDEAFF. DNA of the CDR3: TGTGCCAGTAGTATTTGGGGGCGGGATGAAGCTTTCTTT.

This chain connects TRBV10-1 to TRBJ2-7; D ambiguous. Germline CDR1 WNHNN, CDR2 SYGVQD (reference sequence). The CDR3 is 15 amino acids. V shed 0 bases and J shed 0 bases, with 9 bases lying between them. CDR3 residues: CASSESPLNSYEQYF. CDR3 sequence (DNA): TGCGCCAGCAGTGAGTCTCCACTTAACTCCTACGAGCAGTACTTC.